A single sample gave rise to the 23 T cell receptor beta chains below, sequenced in a study of T cells in Graves' hyperthyroidism and ophthalmopathy. Amplified regions were TCR beta CDR3 sequences from RNA transcripts. The study used the HTBI primer set for a first-round RT-PCR of the TCR CDR3. TCRdb fed the multiplex PCR reads into MiXCR, producing one record per CDR3 protein. Among around 610,000 distinct CDR3 sequences listed, about 15% were seen once. Sequenced input: blood. These receptors originate from a woman aged 40 to 50 with Graves' ophthalmopathy.

This clonotype occurred many times. The chain uses TRBV15 and TRBJ2-2, with TRBD1 matching 7 bases. Germline V gene lookup returns CDR1 LNHNV and CDR2 YYDKDF (reference sequence). This CDR3 has 16 amino acids. V lost 2 bases, J lost 0 bases, and 3 bases stayed unmatched. The CDR3 nucleotides read TGTGCCACCAGCAGATCAGGGGGTGCGAACACCGGGGAGCTGTTTTTT. It specifies CATSRSGGANTGELFF.

In this sample, this clonotype turned up many times. The rearrangement links TRBV28 to TRBJ2-4; TRBD2 matches at 7 bases. With 4 bases clipped from V and 8 bases from J, the junction kept 14 bases outside the gene matches. The CDR3 length is 16 residues. The germline V gene encodes CDR1 MDHEN and CDR2 SYDVKM. In DNA form, the CDR3 reads TGTGCCAGCAGTTCGCCCGCGGGGCGGGAGATAGACATTCAGTACTTC. It codes for CASSSPAGREIDIQYF.

This clonotype occurred a few times. The V gene is TRBV15, the J gene TRBJ2-5, with 8 nucleotides matching TRBD1. Per germline, CDR1 LNHNV and CDR2 YYDKDF (reference sequence). The CDR3 runs to 15 residues. With V trimmed by 3 bases and J by 0 bases, 3 bases remained unmatched. CDR3 in DNA: TGTGCCACCAGCAGGCACAGGGGGTACCAAGAGACCCAGTACTTC. It specifies CATSRHRGYQETQYF.

The sample holds many counts of this clonotype. The V call is TRBV28, the J call TRBJ2-7, with TRBD2 matching over 7 bases. Per the germline V gene, CDR1 is MDHEN and CDR2 is SYDVKM. CDR3 size: 19 residues. The junction had 22 bases not matched to a gene; V was cut back by 5 bases and J by 3 bases. Written as DNA, the CDR3 is TGTGCCAGCAGTGGGGGGGTTATCGCTATTAAATCACTGGGCTACGAGCAGTACTTC. Encoded protein: CASSGGVIAIKSLGYEQYF.

The sample holds many counts of this clonotype. J is TRBJ2-5 and V is TRBV7-2, with D possibly matching TRBD2 (5 bases). Per germline, CDR1 SGHTA and CDR2 FQGNSA. CDR3 length: 14 amino acids. V lost 1 base and J 3 bases, leaving 9 bases between the germline ends. CDR3 residues: CASSLVVGEETQYF. The CDR3 coding sequence is TGTGCCAGCAGCTTAGTAGTGGGAGAAGAGACCCAGTACTTC. The full variable domain, completed using reference TRBV7-2 and TRBJ2-5, is GAGVSQSPSNKVTEKGKDVELRCDPISGHTALYWYRQSLGQGLEFLIYFQGNSAPDKSGLPSDRFSAERTGGSVSTLTIQRTQQEDSAVYLCASSLVVGEETQYFGPGTRLLVL.

CDR3 residues: CASSQGQSYEAFF. CDR3 nucleotides: TGTGCCAGCAGCCAGGGACAGAGCTATGAAGCTTTCTTT. This chain uses TRBV6-1 with TRBJ1-1; 7 bases agree with TRBD1. V gave up 6 bases and J gave up 7 bases; unmatched junction bases: 8. In germline, CDR1 is MNHNS, CDR2 SASEGT. The CDR3 consists of 13 residues.

This clonotype has ten or more counts. The chain employs TRBV6-1 and TRBJ2-7, with D possibly TRBD2 on 5 matching bases. The germline V gene encodes CDR1 MNHNS and CDR2 SASEGT. V lost 3 bases and J lost 3, with 9 bases in between. This CDR3 is 13 amino acids long. The CDR3 DNA reads TGTGCCAGCAGTGACCCCGGACTCTACGAGCAGTACTTC. This translates into CASSDPGLYEQYF.

This clonotype was counted ten times or more. This chain connects TRBV27 to TRBJ2-4; unclear D gene. Trimming took off 5 bases at V and 0 bases at J, with 11 bases between the two ends. This CDR3 region has 15 residues. CDR1 is MNHEY and CDR2 is SMNVEV in the germline V gene (reference sequence). The CDR3 DNA follows: TGTGCCAGCAGTCCCCATGAGTTAGCCAAAAACATTCAGTACTTC. Translation gives CASSPHELAKNIQYF.

This clonotype appeared many times. The chain couples TRBV12-3 or TRBV12-4 to TRBJ1-2; 9 positions agree with TRBD1. This CDR3 comprises 14 residues. V was pared by 5 bases and J by 6 bases, with 7 bases of the junction left unmatched. As DNA, the CDR3 is TGTGCCAGCAGTGCCCACAGGGGGCGGAATGGCTACACCTTC. Translating it yields CASSAHRGRNGYTF.

This clonotype was counted ten times or more. This chain uses TRBV12-3 or TRBV12-4 with TRBJ1-6, with D uncertain. V was clipped by 2 bases and J by 5 bases, with 7 bases between them. The CDR3 runs to 14 residues. DNA of the CDR3: TGTGCCAGCAGTTTAAGTCTCGATAATTCACCCCTCCACTTT. Translated: CASSLSLDNSPLHF.

This clonotype has ten or more counts. The chain joins TRBV30 to TRBJ1-2; D not certain. The V gene lost 8 bases and the J gene lost 2 bases, with 9 bases spanning the gap. Germline CDR1 and CDR2: GTSNPN and SVGIG (reference sequence). The CDR3 contains 11 residues. The CDR3 nucleotides are TGTGCCGGAGGCAGAAACTATGGCTACACCTTC. Translation: CAGGRNYGYTF.

The CDR3 reads CASSPWAGGSGYEQYF. The CDR3 DNA reads TGTGCCAGCAGCCCCTGGGCGGGAGGGTCCGGTTACGAGCAGTACTTC. The V call is TRBV11-2, the J call TRBJ2-7; 9 bases fit TRBD2. The CDR3 length is 16 residues. After removal of 5 bases from V and 4 bases from J, the junction contained 12 bases not matched to a gene. Germline V CDR1 and CDR2: SGHAT, FQNNGV.

This clonotype was picked up many times. This rearrangement joins TRBV20-1 to TRBJ1-1; D gene ambiguous. The ends were cut back, 5 bases at V and 0 bases at J, with 13 bases in the middle. Germline-derived CDR1 and CDR2 are DFQATT and SNEGSKA (reference sequence). This CDR3 is 14 amino acids long. The CDR3 DNA reads as TGCAGTGCTCCCCCTAGGCGGATGAACACTGAAGCTTTCTTT. It translates to CSAPPRRMNTEAFF.

This clonotype was recorded at least ten times. This rearrangement joins TRBV15 to TRBJ2-5; no definite D call. Trimming shortened V by 0 bases and J by 4 bases, and 15 bases separated the two germline ends. This CDR3 comprises 16 residues. CDR1 and CDR2 from the germline V gene are LNHNV and YYDKDF (reference sequence). As DNA, the CDR3 is TGTGCCACCAGCAGAGATAAAATCCGGACGGGAGAGACCCAGTACTTC. Protein sequence: CATSRDKIRTGETQYF.

This clonotype was counted at least ten times. The limits of the CDR3 on the DNA are not certain, so only TCRdb's listed CDR3 is given. The chain carries TRBV28 and TRBJ2-7; the table's D call, TRBD1, was not checked against the DNA. Inclusive of both ends, the CDR3 amounts to 17 amino acids. Germline V gene sequence: CDR1 MDHEN, CDR2 SYDVKM. The CDR3 sequence is CASSSSGGRGAAYEQYF.

This clonotype was recorded at least ten times. The chain carries TRBV19 and TRBJ1-2; D unclear. V was trimmed by 4 bases and J by 4 bases, leaving 10 bases between them. The CDR3 totals 13 residues. The V gene's germline CDR1 is LNHDA and CDR2 SQIVND (reference sequence). CDR3 nucleotides: TGTGCCAGTAGTACACCGACAAGCTATGGCTACACCTTC. The encoded protein is CASSTPTSYGYTF.

This clonotype was seen at least ten times. This chain uses TRBV20-1 with TRBJ1-1; 7 bases fit TRBD1. The length of the CDR3 is 13 residues. The germline gives CDR1 DFQATT, CDR2 SNEGSKA (reference sequence). J gave up 3 bases and V 6 bases, and 7 bases lay outside the gene matches. In nucleotides, the CDR3 is TGCAGTGCCGTAACCGGGACAGACACTGAAGCTTTCTTT. Its protein is CSAVTGTDTEAFF.

The sample holds many counts of this clonotype. V gene TRBV5-1 combines with J gene TRBJ2-7; 8 nucleotides agree with TRBD2. Germline values: CDR1 SGHRS, CDR2 YFSETQ. V shed 6 bases and J 5 bases; nucleotides not matched to a gene: 10. The CDR3 is 14 amino acids. CDR3 bases: TGCGCCAGCAAGGTGGGACCAGCGGGAGACGAGCAGTACTTC. Translating it yields CASKVGPAGDEQYF.

This chain connects TRBV6-4 to TRBJ2-4; D might be TRBD2 (6 bases). This CDR3 has 14 amino acids. V was clipped by 5 bases and J by 5 bases, with 13 bases between them. Germline V gene sequence: CDR1 MRHNA, CDR2 SNTAGT. CDR3 residues: CASSPGPGENIQYF. In DNA, the CDR3 is TGTGCCAGCAGTCCAGGCCCGGGGGAAAACATTCAGTACTTC.

Only a few counts were recorded for this clonotype. Without the conserved terminal phenylalanine or tryptophan, this CDR3 likely stems from a read error. The rearrangement links TRBV6-5 to TRBJ1-6, with D unclear. Germline CDR1 reads MNHEY; CDR2 reads SVGAGI. The CDR3 runs 13 residues. Here the CDR3 reads CASSYSHNSPLHC. The CDR3 DNA reads as TGTGCCAGCAGTTACTCCCATAATTCACCCCTCCACTGT.

In this sample, this clonotype turned up many times. The chain is built from TRBV19 and TRBJ1-2, with 8 bases aligning to TRBD1. Germline-derived CDR1 and CDR2 are LNHDA and SQIVND (reference sequence). The CDR3 totals 15 residues. V gave up 4 bases and J gave up 4 bases; unmatched junction bases: 8. The CDR3 is CASSTPQGAVYGYTF. The CDR3 DNA is TGTGCCAGTAGTACTCCTCAGGGGGCGGTCTATGGCTACACCTTC.

This clonotype was seen many times. The rearrangement joins TRBV27 to TRBJ2-7; a weak D match, TRBD2 (6 bases). Looked up from germline, CDR1 is MNHEY and CDR2 is SMNVEV (reference sequence). Trimming took off 6 bases at V and 0 bases at J, with 9 bases between the two ends. The CDR3 spans 13 residues. The CDR3 protein is CASRRESSYEQYF. CDR3 nucleotides: TGTGCCAGCAGGCGGGAAAGCTCCTACGAGCAGTACTTC.

This clonotype was seen repeatedly, ten times or more. The chain links TRBV28 to TRBJ2-7, with 9 bases lining up with TRBD2. Germline CDR1 reads MDHEN; CDR2 reads SYDVKM. The trim removed 8 bases at V and 5 bases at J, leaving 16 bases unmatched. This CDR3 is 16 amino acids long. CDR3 protein: CASRKAGGILGDEQYF. The CDR3 nucleotides read TGTGCCAGCCGGAAGGCGGGAGGGATCCTGGGCGACGAGCAGTACTTC.